These 23 T cell receptor beta chains originate from one sample sequenced in a study of T cell repertoires in aging, cancer and after chemotherapy. TCR beta rearrangements were amplified from peripheral blood genomic DNA. Multiplex touch-down PCR with TRB-A/B primers amplified rearranged V-D-J TRB sequences. TCRdb re-called the multiplex PCR reads through MiXCR, storing one row per CDR3 protein. There are just under 10,000 distinct CDR3 sequences in the sample; roughly a third occur only once, and 2.8% lies in the top ten. Material for sequencing was blood. These receptors were taken from a human donor in good health.

This chain connects TRBV6-5 to TRBJ1-5, with 7 bases identical to TRBD1. Germline values: CDR1 MNHEY, CDR2 SVGAGI. This CDR3 spans 15 amino acids. J gave up 2 bases and V 2 bases, and 3 bases lay outside the gene matches. The CDR3 DNA reads as TGTGCCAGCAGTTACGACGACAGGGGCAATCAGCCCCAGCATTTT. Its translation is CASSYDDRGNQPQHF.

The rearrangement links TRBV19 to TRBJ2-7; D is undetermined. Germline V gives CDR1 LNHDA, CDR2 SQIVND (reference sequence). V was shortened by 2 bases and J by 8 bases, with 10 bases between the two germline ends. This CDR3 spans 12 amino acids. The DNA for the CDR3 is TGTGCCAGTAGTATATTGGGTGGCAAGCAGTACTTC. Amino acid sequence: CASSILGGKQYF.

A few counts support this clonotype. This chain links TRBV5-6 with TRBJ2-1, with D perhaps TRBD2 (6 bases). Germline values: CDR1 SGHDT, CDR2 YYEEEE. V was shortened by 0 bases and J by 8 bases, with 6 bases between the two germline ends. The CDR3 covers 12 residues. In DNA form, the CDR3 reads TGTGCCAGCAGCTTGGGGGGGGATGAGCAGTTCTTC. Its protein product is CASSLGGDEQFF.

The CDR3 DNA reads TGTGCCAGTAGCGGGAGAGGCACAGATACGCAGTATTTT. Its translation is CASSGRGTDTQYF. The chain has TRBV6-6 and TRBJ2-3; 9 nucleotides line up with TRBD2. The germline CDR1 and CDR2 sequences are MNHNY and SVGAGI (reference sequence). With 9 bases clipped from V and 1 base from J, the junction kept 2 bases outside the gene matches. The CDR3 runs 13 residues.

By share, this clonotype ranks as medium-sized. The V gene is TRBV29-1, the J gene TRBJ2-7; D may match TRBD1 or TRBD2 (5 bases each). The CDR3 has 13 amino acids. Germline V gives CDR1 SQVTM, CDR2 ANQGSEA. V gave up 6 bases and J gave up 0 bases, with 12 bases separating them. Written as DNA, the CDR3 is TGCAGCGTCGATGGGGACGGCTCCTACGAGCAGTACTTC. It translates to CSVDGDGSYEQYF.

The chain joins TRBV6-5 to TRBJ2-5; no clear D. Germline lookup yields CDR1 MNHEY and CDR2 SVGAGI. CDR3 length: 17 amino acids. Trimming took off 0 bases at V and 5 bases at J, with 19 bases between the two ends. The CDR3 loop is CASSYSPMWRVGETQYF. CDR3 nucleotide sequence: TGTGCCAGCAGTTACTCTCCTATGTGGCGCGTCGGGGAGACCCAGTACTTC.

Within the sample, this clonotype is medium-sized. CDR3 bases: TGTGCCAGCAGCTTTTCATTGAGGCTAGCGGGAGGGACCGGGGAGCTGTTTTTT. Translated, it gives CASSFSLRLAGGTGELFF. This chain joins TRBV11-3 and TRBJ2-2; 12 positions agree with TRBD2. The CDR3 sequence is 18 residues long. V lost 3 bases to trimming and J lost 5 bases; unmatched junction nucleotides: 10. CDR1 and CDR2 (germline): SGHNT, YENEEA.

This clonotype was observed a handful of times. The rearrangement joins TRBV6-4 to TRBJ2-1; 9 bases match TRBD1. The CDR3 extends over 15 amino acids. Germline V gene sequence: CDR1 MRHNA, CDR2 SNTAGT. V shed 8 bases, J shed 7 bases, and the junction held 12 bases outside the gene matches. The CDR3 sequence is CASAIQGAMGNEQFF. The CDR3 region has the DNA TGTGCCAGCGCGATACAGGGGGCAATGGGGAATGAGCAGTTCTTC.

This clonotype was counted a few times. V and J are TRBV11-3 and TRBJ2-5; TRBD1 or TRBD2 may be the D gene (6 bases each). The CDR3 covers 15 residues. The germline CDR1 and CDR2 sequences are SGHNT and YENEEA. Trimming cost V 3 bases and J 2 bases, with 13 bases left between them. The CDR3 region has the DNA TGTGCCAGCAGCTTGGGGGGACACCCACAAGAGACCCAGTACTTC. This translates into CASSLGGHPQETQYF. The full variable domain, completed using reference TRBV11-3 and TRBJ2-5, is EAGVVQSPRYKIIEKKQPVAFWCNPISGHNTLYWYLQNLGQGPELLIRYENEEAVDDSQLPKDRFSAERLKGVDSTLKIQPAELGDSAVYLCASSLGGHPQETQYFGPGTRLLVL.

This chain uses TRBV7-9 with TRBJ1-1; D might be TRBD1 (5 bases). The length of the CDR3 is 13 residues. Germline CDR1 is SEHNR and CDR2 is FQNEAQ (reference sequence). Between the trimmed V and J ends, which lost 6 bases and 3 bases, there was a span of 11 bases. In nucleotides, the CDR3 is TGTGCCAGCAGTCTTCTCAGGGACACTGAAGCTTTCTTT. Its protein is CASSLLRDTEAFF. Combining the CDR3 with reference TRBV7-9 and TRBJ1-1 gives the whole variable domain DTGVSQNPRHKITKRGQNVTFRCDPISEHNRLYWYRQTLGQGPEFLTYFQNEAQLEKSRLLSDRFSAERPKGSFSTLEIQRTEQGDSAMYLCASSLLRDTEAFFGQGTRLTVV.

The chain is built from TRBV6-2 or TRBV6-3 and TRBJ2-4, with 13 bases aligning to TRBD2. V dropped 4 bases and J dropped 7; count of bases not matched to a gene: 4. Germline assignment: CDR1 MNHEY and CDR2 SVGEGT. The CDR3 is 15 amino acids. The CDR3 nucleotides are TGTGCCAGCAGTTGGACTAGCGGGAGTGGGAACATTCAGTACTTC. Translated, it gives CASSWTSGSGNIQYF.

This clonotype was counted a few times. The J gene is TRBJ2-1, the V gene TRBV27; no definite D call. The CDR3 spans 15 residues. V lost 6 bases, J lost 2 bases, and 14 bases lay in between. Looked up from germline, CDR1 is MNHEY and CDR2 is SMNVEV (reference sequence). As DNA, the CDR3 is TGTGCCAGCAGCCTAGATCGTACCACCTACAATGAGCAGTTCTTC. It specifies CASSLDRTTYNEQFF.

This clonotype turned up a few times. V and J are TRBV30 and TRBJ1-2; 7 bases map to TRBD1. The trim removed 5 bases at V and 6 bases at J, leaving 9 bases unmatched. CDR1 GTSNPN and CDR2 SVGIG come from the germline V gene (reference sequence). There are 13 residues in the CDR3. CDR3: CAWGIGTVDGYTF. CDR3 in DNA: TGTGCCTGGGGAATCGGGACAGTAGATGGCTACACCTTC.

The chain carries TRBV5-1 and TRBJ2-7; maybe TRBD2 (6 bases). The CDR3 is 15 residues long. The ends were cut back, 4 bases at V and 2 bases at J, with 16 bases in the middle. Germline loops: CDR1 SGHRS, CDR2 YFSETQ. The CDR3 sequence: CASSDGGGFTYEQYF. CDR3 sequence (DNA): TGCGCCAGCAGCGATGGAGGAGGGTTCACCTACGAGCAGTACTTC.

V is TRBV5-6 and J is TRBJ2-2; D not certain. Germline loops: CDR1 SGHDT, CDR2 YYEEEE. The CDR3 has 16 residues. Trimming left V 4 bases short and J 0 bases short, with 13 bases between. DNA of the CDR3: TGTGCCAGCAGCCCATATTCGGTGGCGAACACCGGGGAGCTGTTTTTT. This codes for CASSPYSVANTGELFF.

This chain uses TRBV5-1 with TRBJ1-4; D remains ambiguous. The V and J ends lost 4 bases and 5 bases respectively, with 12 bases between them. CDR3 size: 14 residues. CDR1 SGHRS and CDR2 YFSETQ come from the germline V gene. The CDR3 here is CASSPRWSNEKLFF. The CDR3 DNA reads TGCGCCAGCAGCCCCCGGTGGTCAAATGAAAAACTGTTTTTT. The whole variable domain, filled in from reference TRBV5-1 and TRBJ1-4, reads KAGVTQTPRYLIKTRGQQVTLSCSPISGHRSVSWYQQTPGQGLQFLFEYFSETQRNKGNFPGRFSGRQFSNSRSEMNVSTLELGDSALYLCASSPRWSNEKLFFGSGTQLSVL.

This clonotype came up a few times. The chain recombines TRBV19 with TRBJ2-5; a possible D gene is TRBD1 (5 bases). This CDR3 contains 14 residues. In germline, CDR1 is LNHDA, CDR2 SQIVND (reference sequence). The V gene lost 6 bases and the J gene lost 1 base, with 12 bases spanning the gap. CDR3 protein: CASRRQGVQETQYF. CDR3 nucleotide sequence: TGTGCCAGTAGAAGGCAGGGCGTCCAAGAGACCCAGTACTTC.

The chain carries TRBV28 and TRBJ1-1; 10 bases line up with TRBD1. This CDR3 spans 14 amino acids. The V and J ends lost 6 bases and 3 bases, in that order; junction bases with no gene match: 4. Germline CDR1 and CDR2: MDHEN and SYDVKM. This CDR3 reads CASSRQGAYTEAFF. The CDR3 nucleotides read TGTGCCAGCAGCCGACAGGGGGCATACACTGAAGCTTTCTTT.

Only a few counts were recorded for this clonotype. The V call is TRBV19, the J call TRBJ1-2; D is ambiguous. V lost 3 bases and J lost 1, with 15 bases in between. Germline assignment: CDR1 LNHDA and CDR2 SQIVND (reference sequence). The CDR3 spans 16 residues. The CDR3: CASSIGGLPLNYGYTF. The CDR3 nucleotides are TGTGCCAGTAGTATCGGCGGACTTCCCCTTAACTATGGCTACACCTTC. Using reference TRBV19 and TRBJ1-2 for the parts outside the CDR3, the full variable domain is DGGITQSPKYLFRKEGQNVTLSCEQNLNHDAMYWYRQDPGQGLRLIYYSQIVNDFQKGDIAEGYSVSREKKESFPLTVTSAQKNPTAFYLCASSIGGLPLNYGYTFGSGTRLTVV.

The J gene is TRBJ2-3, the V gene TRBV11-1, with TRBD2 identical over 7 bases. Germline loops: CDR1 SGHAT, CDR2 FQDESV (reference sequence). The CDR3 consists of 14 residues. V dropped 8 bases and J dropped 0; count of bases not matched to a gene: 5. The DNA of the CDR3 is TGTGCCAGCGGGGGGGTAGGGAGCACAGATACGCAGTATTTT. Its translation is CASGGVGSTDTQYF.

This clonotype has only a few counts. The chain carries TRBV6-1 and TRBJ2-4; D tentatively reads TRBD1 or TRBD2 (5 bases each). Trimming shortened V by 3 bases and J by 2 bases, and 14 bases separated the two germline ends. CDR3 length: 16 amino acids. The germline V gene has CDR1 MNHNS and CDR2 SASEGT. CDR3 sequence reads: CASSDSEEGPKNIQYF. The CDR3 DNA follows: TGTGCCAGCAGTGACTCTGAAGAGGGACCCAAAAACATTCAGTACTTC.

This clonotype has only one observation. This rearrangement joins TRBV6-1 to TRBJ2-3; D may match TRBD1 or TRBD2 (5 bases each). Germline-derived CDR1 and CDR2 are MNHNS and SASEGT. CDR3 length equals 13 residues. V lost 6 bases and J lost 5, with 12 bases in between. CDR3 residues: CASRRGQGDTQYF. CDR3 bases: TGTGCCAGCAGGAGGGGTCAGGGAGATACGCAGTATTTT.

In its sample, this clonotype was seen a few times. The chain has TRBV12-3 or TRBV12-4 and TRBJ1-2; maybe TRBD1 (6 bases). V lost 1 base, J lost 5 bases, and 11 bases lay in between. The CDR3 has 14 residues. DNA of the CDR3: TGTGCCAGCAGTTTAGGGGCAGGGGTTTATGGCTACACCTTC. Its translation: CASSLGAGVYGYTF.